This T cell receptor beta chain was found in a study of molecular identifiers for immune sequencing clone quantification. Study as a whole: Replicate experiments divided RNA from roughly 21,000 or 96,000 naive CD8 cells into five parts and sequenced four.

Whole-study findings and limits: Jurkat TCR RNA spiked in from one cell could reportedly be detected among 1.1 million or so naive cells.

As regards this clonotype: What it binds is not known. A single base separates this from a much larger clone, so it may be a read error.

MiXCR was run by TCRdb on the PCR reads, yielding one entry per CDR3 protein. The sample has about half a million distinct CDR3 sequences, 20% to 25% seen once; the top ten hold roughly 0.81%. V lost 7 bases and J 0 bases, leaving 15 bases between the germline ends. CDR1 is SEHNR and CDR2 is FQNEAQ in the germline V gene (reference sequence). The CDR3 is made up of 15 amino acids. CD8+CD4-CCR7+CD45RA+ cells were sorted as naive CD8 T cells. This chain links TRBV7-9 with TRBJ2-5, with D perhaps matching TRBD2 (6 bases). The source material was naive CD8+ T cells from blood, with Jurkat cell RNA spiked in. The sample's subset: FACS-sorted CD8+CD4-CCR7+CD45RA+ naive T cells. The TCR was taken from a human donor in good health. Some libraries in this study had Jurkat cell RNA spiked in. Written as DNA, the CDR3 is TGTGCCAGCAACGGAGGGGAAGTACACCAAGAGACCCAGTACTTC. It encodes CASNGGEVHQETQYF.